This T cell receptor beta chain came from a study of shared clonotypes between healthy human individuals. This clone was observed once. The assay ran at deep level. TCRdb keeps only in-frame clones here, not all; method: immunoSEQ multiplex PCR. The repertoire holds roughly 480,000 clones, with 70% to 85% as singletons. Input material: PBMCs. This TCR was recovered from a woman aged 35 to 49 in good health. Some clones in this sample may be carry-over from other donors' samples.

DNA of the CDR3: TGCGCCAGCAGCTCCACCGGGACAGTTCCTGACGAGCAGTACTTC. Translated, it gives CASSSTGTVPDEQYF. This chain connects TRBV5-1 to TRBJ2-7; 7 nucleotides align to TRBD1. The CDR3 contains 15 residues. Losses at the gene ends were 3 bases for V and 5 bases for J; bases not matched to a gene: 11. Germline values: CDR1 SGHRS, CDR2 YFSETQ.